This paragraph covers one TCR beta chain sequence. The CDR3 is 13 amino acids. Deletions cut 2 bases from V and 7 bases from J, with 12 bases between. This entry comes from a study of blood T cell repertoires in COVID-19. Background on the study: From the United States, Italy and Spain came samples of acute and convalescent COVID-19. The cDNA or gDNA used as material had been derived from T cells, B-cell-depleted T cells, or PBMCs.

The authors' processing: Nucleated cell counts were estimated from reference gene primer amplification. Clones were read by immunoSEQ multiplex PCR, and TCRdb kept only the in-frame ones, dropping some. The V and J calls and clone size are taken from that table; D and trimming were inferred from the DNA. The sample includes around 250,000 clones, 84% of them seen just once. The sample taken for sequencing was peripheral blood. The chain recombines TRBV12-3 or TRBV12-4 with TRBJ2-7; the D is unclear. The clonotype originates from a woman aged 40 to 55 who had recovered from COVID-19. CDR3 coding DNA: TGTGCCAGCAGTTTAAAGGAGAACTGGGAGCAGTACTTC. Amino acids: CASSLKENWEQYF.